Here is one T cell receptor (beta chain) with its context. Sequenced by immunoSEQ multiplex PCR; TCRdb stores in-frame clones only, minus some. The sample has over 50,000 clones, approximately 80% seen once. The sample originates from a study of blood T cell repertoires in COVID-19. The ends were cut back, 1 base at V and 8 bases at J, with 15 bases in the middle. The CDR3 totals 15 residues. The germline V gene has CDR1 SGHVS and CDR2 FNYEAQ. Sample: PBMCs or T cells enriched from blood (not recorded which). The J gene is TRBJ2-1, the V gene TRBV7-6, with D perhaps matching TRBD2 (5 bases). The receptor comes from a woman in her thirties or forties with acute COVID-19. CDR3 bases: TGTGCCAGCAGCTTAGAATGGGGAGATGAGGATGAGCAGTTCTTC. Translating it yields CASSLEWGDEDEQFF.